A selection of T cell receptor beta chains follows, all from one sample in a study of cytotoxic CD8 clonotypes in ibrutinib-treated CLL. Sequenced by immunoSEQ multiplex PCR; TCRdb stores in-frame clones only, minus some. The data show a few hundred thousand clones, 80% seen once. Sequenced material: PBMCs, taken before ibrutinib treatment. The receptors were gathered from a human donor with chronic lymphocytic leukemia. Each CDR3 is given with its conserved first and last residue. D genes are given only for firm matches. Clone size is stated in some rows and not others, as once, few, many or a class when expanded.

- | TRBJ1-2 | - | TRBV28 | CASRIDGYQRNYGYTF | TGTGCCAGCCGAATTGACGGATATCAACGTAACTATGGCTACACCTTC
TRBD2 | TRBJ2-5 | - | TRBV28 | CASSSASGEETQYF | TGTGCCAGCAGTTCTGCTAGCGGCGAAGAGACCCAGTACTTC
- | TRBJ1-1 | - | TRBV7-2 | CASSLTGTEAFF | TGTGCCAGCAGCTTAACGGGCACTGAAGCTTTCTTT
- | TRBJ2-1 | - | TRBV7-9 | CAIREGFEQFF | TGTGCCATCAGAGAAGGGTTTGAGCAGTTCTTC
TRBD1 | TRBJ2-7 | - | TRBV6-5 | CASSYDRAFEQYF | TGTGCCAGCAGCTACGACAGGGCCTTCGAGCAGTACTTC
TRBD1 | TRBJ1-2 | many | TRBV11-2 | CASSLSTGILYGYTF | TGTGCCAGCAGCTTATCGACAGGGATTCTCTATGGCTACACCTTC
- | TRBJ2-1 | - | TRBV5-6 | CASSMTHNEQFF | TGTGCCAGCAGCATGACTCACAATGAGCAGTTCTTC
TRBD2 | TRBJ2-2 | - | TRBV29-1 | CSVLGLAATGELFF | TGCAGCGTCCTAGGACTAGCGGCAACCGGGGAGCTGTTTTTT
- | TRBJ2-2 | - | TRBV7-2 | CASSEGPANTGELFF | TGTGCCAGCAGCGAGGGACCCGCGAACACCGGGGAGCTGTTTTTT
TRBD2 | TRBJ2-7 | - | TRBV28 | CASSLGSQSGRGSYEQYF | TGTGCCAGCAGTTTGGGAAGTCAAAGCGGGAGAGGTTCGTACGAGCAGTACTTC
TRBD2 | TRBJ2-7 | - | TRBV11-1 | CASSDKGLPTYEQYF | TGTGCCAGCAGCGACAAGGGACTACCTACCTACGAGCAGTACTTC
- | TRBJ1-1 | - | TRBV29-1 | CSVEGSFRGTEAFF | TGCAGCGTTGAAGGCTCCTTCAGGGGCACTGAAGCTTTCTTT
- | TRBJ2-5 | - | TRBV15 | CATSGDIQQETQYF | TGTGCCACCAGCGGCGACATACAACAAGAGACCCAGTACTTC
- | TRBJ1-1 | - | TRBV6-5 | CASSYGTLNTEAFF | TGTGCCAGCAGTTACGGGACCCTAAACACTGAAGCTTTCTTT
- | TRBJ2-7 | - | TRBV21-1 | CASSILAGGSYEQYF | TGTGCCAGCAGCATACTAGCGGGAGGGTCCTACGAGCAGTACTTC
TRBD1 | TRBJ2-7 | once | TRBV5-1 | CASSEGTGGSYEQYF | TGCGCCAGCAGCGAGGGAACAGGGGGATCCTACGAGCAGTACTTC
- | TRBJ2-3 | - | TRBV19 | CASSIPRRTDTQYF | TGTGCCAGTAGTATACCCAGACGCACAGATACGCAGTATTTT
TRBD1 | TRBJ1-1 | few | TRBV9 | CASSVTGVGNTEAFF | TGTGCCAGCAGCGTTACAGGGGTCGGGAACACTGAAGCTTTCTTT
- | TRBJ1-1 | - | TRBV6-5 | CASSYWGASEAFF | TGTGCCAGCAGTTACTGGGGGGCCTCTGAAGCTTTCTTT
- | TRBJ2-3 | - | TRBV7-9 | CASSLGGVSTDTQYF | TGTGCCAGCAGCTTAGGAGGGGTGAGCACAGATACGCAGTATTTT
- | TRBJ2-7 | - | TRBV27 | CASIGATEWYF | TGTGCCAGCATAGGTGCGACAGAATGGTACTTC
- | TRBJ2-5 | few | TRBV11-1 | CASSQGGMQETQYF | TGTGCCAGCAGCCAGGGGGGCATGCAAGAGACCCAGTACTTC
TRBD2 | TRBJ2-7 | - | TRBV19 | CASRLAENSYEQYF | TGTGCCAGCAGACTAGCGGAAAATTCCTACGAGCAGTACTTC
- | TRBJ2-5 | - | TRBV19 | CASSWGTSQETQYF | TGTGCCAGTAGTTGGGGGACATCCCAAGAGACCCAGTACTTC
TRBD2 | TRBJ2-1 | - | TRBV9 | CASSAGGSSGTNNEQFF | TGTGCCAGCAGCGCTGGAGGCTCTAGCGGGACCAACAATGAGCAGTTCTTC
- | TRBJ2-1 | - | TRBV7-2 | CASSLASSDTYNEQFF | TGTGCCAGCAGCTTAGCCTCCTCGGATACCTACAATGAGCAGTTCTTC
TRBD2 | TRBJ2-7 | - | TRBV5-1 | CASSPRTSFYEQYF | TGCGCCAGCAGCCCCCGGACTAGCTTTTACGAGCAGTACTTC
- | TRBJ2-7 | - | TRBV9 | CASSVDVGYPSTGVDEQYF | TGTGCCAGCAGCGTAGACGTCGGGTATCCCAGCACAGGAGTCGACGAGCAGTACTTC
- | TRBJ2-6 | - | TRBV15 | CATSRPGQDSGANVLTF | TGTGCCACCAGCAGACCGGGACAAGACTCTGGGGCCAACGTCCTGACTTTC
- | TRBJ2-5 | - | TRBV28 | CASGEKGGPFQETQYF | TGTGCCAGCGGTGAGAAGGGGGGGCCGTTTCAAGAGACCCAGTACTTC
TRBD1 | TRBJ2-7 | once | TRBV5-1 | CASSLEQGPTPSYEQYF | TGCGCCAGCAGCTTAGAACAGGGGCCCACTCCCTCCTACGAGCAGTACTTC
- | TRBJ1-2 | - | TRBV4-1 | CASSQDTQVRYGYTF | TGCGCCAGCAGCCAAGATACGCAGGTTCGCTATGGCTACACCTTC
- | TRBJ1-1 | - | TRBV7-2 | CASSLGSRWREAFF | TGTGCCAGCAGCTTAGGGAGCAGGTGGCGTGAAGCTTTCTTT
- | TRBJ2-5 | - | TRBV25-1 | CASGDILGGGETQYF | TGTGCCAGCGGTGACATCTTGGGAGGGGGGGAGACCCAGTACTTC
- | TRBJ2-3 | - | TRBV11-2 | CASSLRVTTSTDTQYF | TGTGCCAGCAGCTTAAGGGTGACAACGAGCACAGATACGCAGTATTTT
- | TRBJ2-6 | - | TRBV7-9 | CASRSNPGKEYSVLTF | TGTGCCAGCAGATCCAACCCGGGGAAGGAATATTCCGTCCTGACTTTC
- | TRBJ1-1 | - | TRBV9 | CASSVGAGMKAFF | TGTGCCAGCAGCGTGGGGGCAGGGATGAAAGCTTTCTTT
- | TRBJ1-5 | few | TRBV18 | CASSRQDHQPQHF | TGTGCCAGCTCACGACAGGATCATCAGCCCCAGCATTTT
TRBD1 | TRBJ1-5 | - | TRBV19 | CASSIQGQGAFQPQHF | TGTGCCAGTAGTATACAGGGACAGGGGGCGTTCCAGCCCCAGCATTTT
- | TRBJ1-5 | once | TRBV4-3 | CASSQEWTDSNQPQHF | TGCGCCAGCAGCCAAGAGTGGACAGATAGCAATCAGCCCCAGCATTTT
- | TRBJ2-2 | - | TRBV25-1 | CASSEIQGTGELFF | TGTGCCAGCAGTGAGATACAGGGTACCGGGGAGCTGTTTTTT
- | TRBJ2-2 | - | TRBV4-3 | CASSQVGVGVRTGELFF | TGCGCCAGCAGCCAAGTCGGTGTAGGGGTTCGCACCGGGGAGCTGTTTTTT
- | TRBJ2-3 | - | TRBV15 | CATNRGTDTQYF | TGTGCCACCAATAGGGGTACAGATACGCAGTATTTT
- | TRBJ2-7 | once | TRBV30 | CACLADNSGSEQYF | TGTGCCTGTCTGGCGGACAACTCGGGGAGCGAGCAGTACTTC
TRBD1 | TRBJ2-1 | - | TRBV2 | CASSAPQGVTYNEQFF | TGTGCCAGCAGTGCCCCACAGGGGGTGACATACAATGAGCAGTTCTTC
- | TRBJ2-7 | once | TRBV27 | CASSFWGSSYEQYF | TGTGCCAGCAGTTTTTGGGGTAGCTCCTACGAGCAGTACTTC
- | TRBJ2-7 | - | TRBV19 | CASSIVEGETYEQYF | TGTGCCAGTAGTATAGTGGAGGGAGAGACATACGAGCAGTACTTC
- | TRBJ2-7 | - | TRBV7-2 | CASSLWVDYEQYF | TGTGCCAGCAGCTTATGGGTTGACTACGAGCAGTACTTC
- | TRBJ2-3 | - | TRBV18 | CASSPIRGGTGTPSHTQYF | TGTGCCAGCTCACCTATCCGTGGGGGTACTGGGACTCCTTCTCATACGCAGTATTTT
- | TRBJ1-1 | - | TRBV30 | CAWSVRGVSEAFF | TGTGCCTGGAGTGTTAGGGGCGTTTCTGAAGCTTTCTTT
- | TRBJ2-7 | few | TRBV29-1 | CSVARSYEQYF | TGCAGCGTTGCCAGGTCCTACGAGCAGTACTTC
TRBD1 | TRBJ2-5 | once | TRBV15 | CATSRLPTGASRETQYF | TGTGCCACCAGCAGACTCCCGACAGGGGCCTCTAGGGAGACCCAGTACTTC
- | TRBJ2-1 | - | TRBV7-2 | CASSQRGYNEQFF | TGTGCCAGCAGCCAAAGGGGCTACAATGAGCAGTTCTTC